Below, 10 T cell receptor beta chains from the same sample are listed, as sequenced in a study of blood T cell repertoires in COVID-19. The table came from immunoSEQ multiplex PCR; TCRdb's copy has only in-frame clones and leaves some out. In the table there are some 66,000 clones, around 93% of which are singletons. Specimen: peripheral blood. Source of these receptors: a human donor in a cohort sampled during active COVID-19.

This chain connects TRBV24-1 to TRBJ2-7; 7 bases agree with TRBD1. The CDR3 is 14 amino acids. Germline V CDR1 and CDR2: KGHDR, SFDVKD. J lost 5 bases, V lost 4 bases, and 7 bases had no gene match. The CDR3 protein is CATSDYDRADEQYF. CDR3 coding DNA: TGTGCCACCAGTGACTACGACAGGGCCGACGAGCAGTACTTC.

The J gene is TRBJ1-1, the V gene TRBV27; 9 bases align to TRBD1. CDR3 size: 13 residues. The V gene end was trimmed by 10 bases and the J gene end by 7 bases; junction bases not matched to a gene: 10. Germline CDR1 reads MNHEY; CDR2 reads SMNVEV (reference sequence). The CDR3 sequence: CATSRGTGFEAFF. For the CDR3, the DNA is TGTGCCACCTCCCGAGGGACAGGGTTTGAAGCTTTCTTT.

The chain is built from TRBV3-1 (or the pseudogene TRBV3-2) and TRBJ1-5; D gene ambiguous. In germline, CDR1 is LGHDT, CDR2 YNNKEL (reference sequence). Trimming pared 2 bases from V and 7 bases from J, leaving 18 bases between. This CDR3 is 16 amino acids long. The CDR3 nucleotides read TGTGCCAGCAGCCAACCCGGTTACCCACCCCGACAGCCCCAGCATTTT. Its translation is CASSQPGYPPRQPQHF.

The chain joins TRBV19 to TRBJ2-1; TRBD1 matches 10 bases. V dropped 6 bases and J dropped 1; count of bases not matched to a gene: 6. CDR3 length equals 16 residues. The germline V gene encodes CDR1 LNHDA and CDR2 SQIVND (reference sequence). The CDR3 protein is CASRLTGGLSYNEQFF. The CDR3 DNA sequence: TGTGCCAGTAGATTGACAGGGGGCCTTTCCTACAATGAGCAGTTCTTC.

This clone occurred once. This chain joins TRBV18 and TRBJ1-2; TRBD1 might be the D (5 bases). Trimming took off 10 bases at V and 7 bases at J, with 13 bases between the two ends. In germline, CDR1 is KGHSH, CDR2 LQKENI. The CDR3 has 11 amino acids. CDR3 in amino acids: CATRGGIGYTF. The DNA for the CDR3 is TGTGCCACCCGGGGGGGGATTGGCTACACCTTC.

This clone was found once. The rearrangement joins TRBV18 to TRBJ2-7, with a weak D call TRBD2 (5 bases). Deletions cut 0 bases from V and 0 bases from J, with 9 bases between. This CDR3 contains 15 residues. Germline V lookup: CDR1 KGHSH, CDR2 LQKENI. In DNA form, the CDR3 reads TGTGCCAGCTCACCACCTAACAGCGGCTCCTACGAGCAGTACTTC. The encoded protein is CASSPPNSGSYEQYF.

The V and J genes are TRBV3-1 (or the pseudogene TRBV3-2) and TRBJ2-7; 9 nucleotides align to TRBD2. The CDR3 runs 16 residues. Germline V lookup: CDR1 LGHDT, CDR2 YNNKEL (reference sequence). V lost 4 bases to trimming and J lost 2 bases; unmatched junction nucleotides: 9. The CDR3 is CASSLRTSVLTYEQYF. CDR3 bases: TGTGCCAGCAGCCTTAGGACTAGCGTCCTAACCTACGAGCAGTACTTC.

The chain has TRBV28 and TRBJ2-6; 7 bases fit TRBD1. Germline V gives CDR1 MDHEN, CDR2 SYDVKM. Germline trimming cut 8 bases from V and 0 bases from J; bases unmatched to any gene: 7. CDR3 length equals 16 residues. The CDR3: CASAPEGASGANVLTF. The CDR3 nucleotides read TGTGCCAGCGCCCCCGAGGGGGCCTCTGGGGCCAACGTCCTGACTTTC. Full variable domain (missing parts from reference TRBV28 and TRBJ2-6): DVKVTQSSRYLVKRTGEKVFLECVQDMDHENMFWYRQDPGLGLRLIYFSYDVKMKEKGDIPEGYSVSREKKERFSLILESASTNQTSMYLCASAPEGASGANVLTFGAGSRLTVL.

The chain employs TRBV9 and TRBJ2-2; tentative D call: TRBD2 (6 bases). The CDR3 loop spans 16 amino acids. Trimming removed 3 bases from V and 4 bases from J, with 16 bases in between. The germline V gene encodes CDR1 SGDLS and CDR2 YYNGEE. The DNA for the CDR3 is TGTGCCAGCAGCGCGTTGGGGGGAGAGGGCACCGGGGAGCTGTTTTTT. Protein product: CASSALGGEGTGELFF.

This sequence joins TRBV7-3 and TRBJ1-6; 7 bases line up with TRBD1. With 4 bases clipped from V and 7 bases from J, the junction kept 4 bases outside the gene matches. Germline V lookup: CDR1 SGHTA, CDR2 FQGTGA. The CDR3 covers 14 residues. The DNA of the CDR3 is TGTGCCAGCAGCTCGACAGGGACCAATTCACCCCTCCACTTT. Protein sequence: CASSSTGTNSPLHF.